Listed below are T cell receptor beta chains from one sample, sequenced in a study of T cell changes during pregnancy in multiple sclerosis. TCRdb's copy holds only in-frame clones and misses some; the assay was immunoSEQ multiplex PCR. The sample comprises about 40,000 clones, roughly 94% of which are singletons, and around 1.6% rests with the top ten. This specimen was peripheral blood, taken in the third trimester of pregnancy. The receptors derive from a female donor with multiple sclerosis, enrolled in a pregnancy study. CDR3s include the opening cysteine and the closing phenylalanine or tryptophan. The D gene is left open where the match is weak. Clone size appears in some rows only: once, few, many, or a class for an expanded clone.

abundance,j_gene,len,v_gene,d_gene,CDR3aa,CDR3nt
.,TRBJ1-4,13,TRBV4-2,.,CASRHATNEKLFF,TGTGCCAGCAGACACGCAACTAATGAAAAACTGTTTTTT
.,TRBJ1-4,15,TRBV7-9,TRBD1,CASSPGQGENEKLFF,TGTGCCAGCAGCCCCGGACAGGGGGAAAACGAAAAACTGTTTTTT
few,TRBJ2-7,13,TRBV2,TRBD2,CATKRTSAYEQYF,TGTGCCACAAAGAGGACTAGCGCATACGAGCAGTACTTC
.,TRBJ1-1,14,TRBV29-1,.,CSVSRGGQDTEAFF,TGCAGCGTCTCAAGGGGGGGGCAAGACACTGAAGCTTTCTTT
.,TRBJ1-6,17,TRBV5-6,.,CASRAWVGQSYNSPLHF,TGTGCCAGCAGAGCTTGGGTTGGGCAGTCTTATAATTCACCCCTCCACTTT
.,TRBJ2-5,17,TRBV2,.,CASIPRGLQDSQETQYF,TGTGCCAGCATCCCCAGGGGCCTCCAGGATTCCCAAGAGACCCAGTACTTC
.,TRBJ1-2,15,TRBV18,.,CASSPSGDRSGGYTF,TGTGCCAGCTCACCATCGGGAGACAGATCGGGAGGCTACACCTTC
.,TRBJ1-2,15,TRBV7-8,.,CASSQGAPRGYGYTF,TGTGCCAGCAGCCAAGGGGCCCCCCGGGGGTATGGCTACACCTTC
.,TRBJ1-1,15,TRBV7-2,TRBD1,CASSLRTGAVTEAFF,TGTGCCAGCAGCTTGAGGACAGGGGCGGTAACTGAAGCTTTCTTT
.,TRBJ1-6,15,TRBV10-3,TRBD1,CAIRRDSAQNSPLHF,TGTGCCATCAGACGGGACAGCGCTCAAAATTCACCCCTCCACTTT
.,TRBJ2-7,14,TRBV5-8,.,CASSSWGQLTEQYF,TGTGCCAGCAGCTCCTGGGGGCAGTTGACCGAGCAGTACTTC
.,TRBJ2-3,11,TRBV7-2,.,CASSGAYTQYF,TGTGCCAGCAGCGGGGCCTATACGCAGTATTTT
.,TRBJ1-5,16,TRBV19,TRBD1,CASSTRTGLFNQPQHF,TGTGCCAGTAGTACCCGGACAGGGCTTTTCAATCAGCCCCAGCATTTT
.,TRBJ2-7,15,TRBV5-1,.,CASSQQGGALYEQYF,TGCGCCAGCAGCCAGCAGGGCGGGGCGCTCTACGAGCAGTACTTC
.,TRBJ2-7,11,TRBV20-1,.,CSASSAEEQYF,TGCAGTGCTTCTAGCGCGGAAGAGCAGTACTTC
.,TRBJ2-3,16,TRBV7-3,TRBD2,CASSSNAGLATDTQYF,TGTGCCAGCAGCTCAAATGCGGGACTAGCGACAGATACGCAGTATTTT
.,TRBJ2-7,12,TRBV28,.,CASRANPYEQYF,TGTGCCAGCAGGGCCAACCCCTACGAGCAGTACTTC
.,TRBJ2-7,15,TRBV28,TRBD1,CASSLTGTVFYEQYF,TGTGCCAGCAGTTTGACCGGGACAGTGTTCTACGAGCAGTACTTC
.,TRBJ1-4,15,TRBV5-5,.,CASSLHRGVNEKLFF,TGTGCCAGCAGCTTGCACCGGGGGGTAAATGAAAAACTGTTTTTT
.,TRBJ2-2,15,TRBV18,TRBD1,CASSLGTGRTGELFF,TGTGCCAGCTCACTGGGGACAGGACGCACCGGGGAGCTGTTTTTT
.,TRBJ1-4,15,TRBV7-9,TRBD1,CASSLVGQGREKLFF,TGTGCCAGCAGCTTAGTGGGACAGGGACGTGAAAAACTGTTTTTT
.,TRBJ2-5,15,TRBV11-3,TRBD2,CASSGLAGGPETQYF,TGTGCCAGCAGCGGACTAGCGGGGGGGCCCGAGACCCAGTACTTC
.,TRBJ1-1,15,TRBV10-3,.,CAISDRGTMNTEAFF,TGTGCCATCAGTGACAGGGGCACAATGAACACTGAAGCTTTCTTT
once,TRBJ1-1,15,TRBV4-1,TRBD1,CASSYGQGENTEAFF,TGCGCCAGCAGCTACGGACAGGGGGAGAACACTGAAGCTTTCTTT
.,TRBJ1-5,14,TRBV19,TRBD1,CASSTGQGYQPQHF,TGTGCCAGTAGTACCGGACAGGGGTATCAGCCCCAGCATTTT